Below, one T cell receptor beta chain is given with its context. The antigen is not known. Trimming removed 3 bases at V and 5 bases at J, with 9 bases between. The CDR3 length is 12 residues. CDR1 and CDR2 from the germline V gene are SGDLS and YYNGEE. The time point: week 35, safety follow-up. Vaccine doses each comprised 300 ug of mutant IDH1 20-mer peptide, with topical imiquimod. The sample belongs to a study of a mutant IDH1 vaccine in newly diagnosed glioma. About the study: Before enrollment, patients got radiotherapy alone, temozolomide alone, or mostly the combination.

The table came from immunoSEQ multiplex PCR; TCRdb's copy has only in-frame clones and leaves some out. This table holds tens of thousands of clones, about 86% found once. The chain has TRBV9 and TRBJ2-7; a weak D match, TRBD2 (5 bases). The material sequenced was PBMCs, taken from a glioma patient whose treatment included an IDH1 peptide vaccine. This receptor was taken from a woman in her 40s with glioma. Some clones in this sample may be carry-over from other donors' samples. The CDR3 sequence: CASSAWTHEQYF. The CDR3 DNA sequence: TGTGCCAGCAGCGCCTGGACTCACGAGCAGTACTTC.